This TCR beta chain was profiled in a study of regulatory T cells in long-lasting Graves disease. Described time point: newly diagnosed GD, antithyroid drugs for less than 3 months. The authors made the TCR library using RNA they extracted from PBMCs. Trimming pared 0 bases from V and 1 base from J, leaving 14 bases between. The CDR3 consists of 16 residues. Looked up from germline, CDR1 is SQVTM and CDR2 is ANQGSEA. To make TCR beta libraries, researchers used iRepertoire HTBI primers and Arm-PCR of CDR3 regions. MiXCR was run by TCRdb on the multiplex PCR reads, yielding one entry per CDR3 protein. The sample contains 360,000 or so distinct CDR3 sequences, about 12% of which appear only once. This clonotype has more than one count but fewer than ten. The sample was also linked to a second study, of T cells in Graves' hyperthyroidism and ophthalmopathy.

The clonotype originates from a woman aged 18-35 years with Graves disease. The chain joins TRBV29-1 to TRBJ2-3, with D unclear. The specimen comprised peripheral blood mononuclear cells (PBMCs), sampled at new diagnosis, from a patient treated with antithyroid drugs. The CDR3: CSVEDRAGSGTDTQYF. CDR3 DNA: TGCAGCGTTGAAGATCGGGCCGGGTCCGGCACAGATACGCAGTATTTT.